This TCR beta chain was retrieved from a study of blood T cell repertoires in COVID-19. Study context: Donors in the United States, Italy and Spain gave samples during acute or convalescent COVID-19. Sources were T cells, B-cell-depleted T cells, or PBMCs; the material itself was cDNA or gDNA.

Libraries were prepared by immunoSEQ multiplex PCR; TCRdb keeps only in-frame clonotypes and omits some of them. The data hold under 200,000 clones, with approximately 90% observed a single time. This CDR3 is 16 amino acids long. From germline, CDR1 is SGHKS and CDR2 YYEKEE (reference sequence). The J segment lost 1 base and the V segment lost 1 base, leaving 4 bases of the junction unmatched. The V call is TRBV5-5, the J call TRBJ2-2; 7 positions agree with TRBD2. Sequencing used peripheral blood. The receptor's source is a man aged 45-65 years with acute or convalescent COVID-19. CDR3 DNA: TGTGCCAGCAGCTTGCTAGCGGTTAAGAACACCGGGGAGCTGTTTTTT. Its protein product is CASSLLAVKNTGELFF.